The entry below gives a single T cell receptor beta chain sequence along with its context. The source of the sample is a study of shared clonotypes between healthy human individuals. Study overall: Donors had three CD4 naive, three CD4 memory, two CD8 naive and one CD8 memory plate apiece.

The germline V gene has CDR1 MDHEN and CDR2 SYDVKM. Trimming removed 5 bases from V and 2 bases from J, with 12 bases in between. This CDR3 region has 14 residues. Naive CD8 cells comprised CD45RO-negative, CCR7-positively selected cells, excluding terminally differentiated effector memory CD45RA+ cells. Each of the donors was a healthy adult who was HIV-negative and had not had a recent acute infection or vaccination. Assay: immunoSEQ multiplex PCR; the TCRdb copy retains only in-frame clones and omits some. The table includes millions of clones, about 95% detected once. The chain uses TRBV28 and TRBJ1-2; the D is unclear. The TCR originated in a man between 18 and 35 years old in good health. The sample was naive CD8+ T cells sorted from blood. CDR3 sequence reads: CASSDERVNYGYTF. The CDR3 bases are TGTGCCAGCAGTGACGAAAGGGTAAACTATGGCTACACCTTC.